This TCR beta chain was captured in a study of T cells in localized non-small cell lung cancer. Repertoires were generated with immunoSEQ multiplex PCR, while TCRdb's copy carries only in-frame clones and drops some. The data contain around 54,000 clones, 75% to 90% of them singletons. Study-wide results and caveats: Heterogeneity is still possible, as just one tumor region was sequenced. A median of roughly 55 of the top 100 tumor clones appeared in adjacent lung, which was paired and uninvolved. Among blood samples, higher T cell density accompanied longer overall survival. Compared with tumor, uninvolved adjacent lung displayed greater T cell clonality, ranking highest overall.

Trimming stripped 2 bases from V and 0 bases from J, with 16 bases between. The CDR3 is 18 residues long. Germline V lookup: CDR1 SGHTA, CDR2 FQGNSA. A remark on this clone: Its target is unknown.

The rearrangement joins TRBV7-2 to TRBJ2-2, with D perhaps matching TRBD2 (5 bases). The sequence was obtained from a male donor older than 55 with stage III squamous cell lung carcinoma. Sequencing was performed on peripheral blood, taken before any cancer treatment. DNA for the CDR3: TGTGCCAGCAGCTTAATGGGCACATACGGGGCGAACACCGGGGAGCTGTTTTTT. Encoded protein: CASSLMGTYGANTGELFF.